The clone carrying this TCR beta chain came up many times. One entry per CDR3 protein results from TCRdb running MiXCR on the PCR reads. The sample includes 6,600 or so distinct CDR3 sequences, about 26% of them seen just once. After removal of 5 bases from V and 2 bases from J, the junction contained 3 bases not matched to a gene. This CDR3 comprises 14 residues. Germline V CDR1 and CDR2: MNHNS, SASEGT. The data are from a study of immune characterization of retroperitoneal liposarcoma. The sequencing sample was made of tumor tissue. The source of this sequence is a female donor with retroperitoneal liposarcoma. The chain carries TRBV6-1 and TRBJ2-5; 9 bases are shared with TRBD1. The DNA of the CDR3 is TGTGCCAGCAGTTCCGGACAGGGGCAAGAGACCCAGTACTTC. This encodes CASSSGQGQETQYF.